The 15 T cell receptor beta chains in this list originate from one sample, sequenced in a study of blood T cell repertoires in COVID-19. Clones were sequenced by immunoSEQ multiplex PCR, and TCRdb holds only the in-frame ones, with some missing. The data contain more than 300,000 clones, 85% to 90% of them singletons. Sequencing input: peripheral blood. These receptors all stem from a woman aged 45-60 years with COVID-19, enrolled during active disease.

The V gene is TRBV28, the J gene TRBJ1-1, with D possibly TRBD1 on 6 matching bases. The CDR3 is made up of 13 amino acids. V was trimmed by 6 bases and J by 1 base, leaving 9 bases between them. Germline V gene sequence: CDR1 MDHEN, CDR2 SYDVKM. CDR3 loop: CASRLQGNTEAFF. CDR3 nucleotide sequence: TGTGCCAGCAGACTACAGGGGAACACTGAAGCTTTCTTT.

The sample holds a few counts of this clone. This sequence joins TRBV19 and TRBJ2-1, with TRBD2 matching over 12 bases. The V segment lost 7 bases and the J segment 5 bases; nucleotides outside the gene matches: 9. The length of the CDR3 is 16 residues. Germline CDR1 LNHDA, CDR2 SQIVND (reference sequence). CDR3 in DNA: TGTGCCAGTAAGTCTCAGTGGACTAGCGGGAACAATGAGCAGTTCTTC. Translated: CASKSQWTSGNNEQFF.

The chain carries TRBV2 and TRBJ2-3; 7 bases match TRBD2. The CDR3 sequence is 17 residues long. CDR1 is SNHLY, CDR2 FYNNEI, per germline. Unmatched junction bases numbered 11, after V lost 5 bases and J lost 0 bases. CDR3 amino acids: CASSNPLAGVSTDTQYF. DNA for the CDR3: TGTGCCAGCAGTAACCCCTTGGCGGGAGTCAGCACAGATACGCAGTATTTT.

CDR3 protein: CASSLETGGYEQYF. The CDR3 nucleotides read TGTGCCAGCAGTCTAGAGACAGGGGGGTACGAGCAGTACTTC. V usage is TRBV3-1 (or the pseudogene TRBV3-2) and J usage is TRBJ2-7; 9 nucleotides align to TRBD1. The germline V gene has CDR1 LGHDT and CDR2 YNNKEL (reference sequence). V lost 6 bases to trimming and J lost 4 bases; unmatched junction nucleotides: 7. This CDR3 has 14 amino acids.

The CDR3 nucleotides are TGTGCCACCCAAGGAGTCAGGGGCACTGAAGCTTTCTTT. Translating it yields CATQGVRGTEAFF. This chain uses TRBV24-1 with TRBJ1-1, with a weak D call TRBD1 (6 bases). The CDR3 runs 13 residues. Between the trimmed V and J ends, which lost 9 bases and 4 bases, there was a span of 14 bases. Looked up from germline, CDR1 is KGHDR and CDR2 is SFDVKD.

The rearrangement links TRBV7-6 to TRBJ2-7, with a weak D call TRBD2 (6 bases). Germline CDR1 reads SGHVS; CDR2 reads FNYEAQ. V lost 4 bases to trimming and J lost 1 base, with 14 bases between them. This CDR3 is 15 amino acids long. DNA of the CDR3: TGTGCCAGCAGCTCTCAGGAGGGTCCTTCCTACGAGCAGTACTTC. It is translated as CASSSQEGPSYEQYF.

The count of this clone is one. The V gene is TRBV2, the J gene TRBJ1-1; 7 nucleotides match TRBD1. V lost 4 bases to trimming and J lost 5 bases; unmatched junction nucleotides: 7. CDR3 length equals 14 residues. Per germline, CDR1 SNHLY and CDR2 FYNNEI. In nucleotides, the CDR3 is TGTGCCAGCAGTGTAAGACAGGGTGGGACTGAAGCTTTCTTT. It codes for CASSVRQGGTEAFF. Full variable domain (rest looked up from reference TRBV2 and TRBJ1-1): EPEVTQTPSHQVTQMGQEVILRCVPISNHLYFYWYRQILGQKVEFLVSFYNNEISEKSEIFDDQFSVERPDGSNFTLKIRSTKLEDSAMYFCASSVRQGGTEAFFGQGTRLTVV.

The V call is TRBV24-1, the J call TRBJ2-1; TRBD2 agrees at 9 bases. The CDR3 is 17 residues long. CDR1 is KGHDR, CDR2 SFDVKD, per germline. With 5 bases clipped from V and 2 bases from J, the junction kept 9 bases outside the gene matches. The CDR3 nucleotides read TGTGCCACCAGTGCCCCACGACTAGCGGATGCCTACAATGAGCAGTTCTTC. Its protein is CATSAPRLADAYNEQFF.

The chain combines TRBV28 with TRBJ2-7; D gene unclear. The CDR3 extends over 12 amino acids. Germline V gene sequence: CDR1 MDHEN, CDR2 SYDVKM. Trimming pared 4 bases from V and 6 bases from J, leaving 10 bases between. CDR3 amino acids: CASSWQAGEQYF. The CDR3 DNA reads TGTGCCAGCAGTTGGCAGGCTGGCGAGCAGTACTTC.

CDR3 sequence (DNA): TGTGCCAGCAGTTACTCGGGGAGCTCCTACGAGCAGTACTTC. Protein: CASSYSGSSYEQYF. The J gene is TRBJ2-7, the V gene TRBV6-5; D perhaps matches TRBD2 (5 bases). V was clipped by 0 bases and J by 0 bases, with 6 bases between them. The germline gives CDR1 MNHEY, CDR2 SVGAGI. The CDR3 length is 14 residues.

The rearrangement links TRBV5-1 to TRBJ2-1, with TRBD2 matching over 7 bases. CDR3 size: 15 residues. V shed 7 bases and J 0 bases; nucleotides not matched to a gene: 7. Germline V gene data show CDR1 as SGHRS and CDR2 as YFSETQ. CDR3 amino acids: CASALGGSSYNEQFF. DNA for the CDR3: TGCGCCAGCGCTCTGGGGGGGAGCTCCTACAATGAGCAGTTCTTC.

The genes are TRBV20-1 and TRBJ1-6; D ambiguous. This CDR3 region has 11 residues. Germline V gives CDR1 DFQATT, CDR2 SNEGSKA (reference sequence). The DNA for the CDR3 is TGCAGGCCGGAGGGTCACTCACCCCTCCACTTT. Translation gives CRPEGHSPLHF.

The genes are TRBV4-2 and TRBJ2-5; weak D call: TRBD2 (6 bases). The CDR3 sequence is 17 residues long. V was clipped by 2 bases and J by 5 bases, with 21 bases between them. Germline values: CDR1 LGHNA, CDR2 YNFKEQ. The CDR3: CASSQREGRGSRETQYF. CDR3 sequence (DNA): TGTGCCAGCAGCCAAAGAGAAGGCCGGGGGTCGAGGGAGACCCAGTACTTC.

The V call is TRBV3-1 (or the pseudogene TRBV3-2), the J call TRBJ1-4, with a tentative D call TRBD1 (6 bases). The CDR3 is 14 amino acids. CDR1 and CDR2 (germline): LGHDT, YNNKEL (reference sequence). V lost 2 bases, J lost 6 bases, and 10 bases lay in between. The CDR3 is CASSQQGSDEKLFF. DNA of the CDR3: TGTGCCAGCAGCCAACAGGGGAGTGATGAAAAACTGTTTTTT.

This clone was counted a single time. V is TRBV4-2 and J is TRBJ2-1, with 14 bases lining up with TRBD2. The germline gives CDR1 LGHNA, CDR2 YNFKEQ. Germline trimming cut 3 bases from V and 7 bases from J; bases unmatched to any gene: 8. This CDR3 has 17 residues. The CDR3 region is CASSHGGRTSGRNEQFF. CDR3 sequence (DNA): TGTGCCAGCAGCCACGGAGGGAGGACTAGCGGGAGGAATGAGCAGTTCTTC.